The 3 T cell receptor beta chains in this list originate from one sample, sequenced in a study of shared T cell receptors in the human thymus. Clones were read by immunoSEQ multiplex PCR, and TCRdb kept only the in-frame ones, dropping some. Counted here are hundreds of thousands of clones, approximately 87% occurring once; the ten biggest clones make up around 0.0099%. This sample also appeared in a second study, on human thymus T cells.

Sequencing used thymocytes. Receptor source: a boy younger than two with a congenital heart defect.

This clone has just one count. This chain links TRBV18 with TRBJ2-5; 8 bases match TRBD1. Germline CDR1 KGHSH, CDR2 LQKENI. J gave up 2 bases and V 3 bases, and 14 bases lay outside the gene matches. The CDR3 runs 18 residues. The CDR3 nucleotides are TGTGCCAGCTCACCGGCGATTGACAGGGGTTTTTGGCAAGAGACCCAGTACTTC. Translating it yields CASSPAIDRGFWQETQYF.

The chain is built from TRBV2 and TRBJ1-1; the D is unclear. V lost 8 bases, J lost 0 bases, and 13 bases lay in between. This CDR3 is 14 amino acids long. CDR1 is SNHLY, CDR2 FYNNEI, per germline. CDR3 sequence reads: CASLVWRLNTEAFF. The DNA for the CDR3 is TGTGCCAGCCTGGTGTGGCGGCTGAACACTGAAGCTTTCTTT.

This clone occurred once. The chain carries TRBV5-1 and TRBJ1-3, with 12 positions matching TRBD1. The V and J ends lost 0 bases and 3 bases, in that order; junction bases with no gene match: 7. This CDR3 has 18 residues. Germline V gene lookup returns CDR1 SGHRS and CDR2 YFSETQ. The CDR3: CASSLVGDRGLSGNTIYF. In DNA form, the CDR3 reads TGCGCCAGCAGCTTGGTTGGGGACAGGGGGCTCAGTGGAAACACCATATATTTT.